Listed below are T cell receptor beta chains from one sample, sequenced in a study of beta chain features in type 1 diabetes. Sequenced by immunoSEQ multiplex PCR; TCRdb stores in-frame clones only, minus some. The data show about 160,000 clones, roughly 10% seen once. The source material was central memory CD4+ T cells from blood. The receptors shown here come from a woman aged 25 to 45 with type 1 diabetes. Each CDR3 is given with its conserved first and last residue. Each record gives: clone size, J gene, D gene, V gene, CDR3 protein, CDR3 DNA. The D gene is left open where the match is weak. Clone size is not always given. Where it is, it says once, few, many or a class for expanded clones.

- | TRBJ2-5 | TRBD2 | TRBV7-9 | CASSLGRTSGQETQYF | TGTGCCAGCAGCTTAGGGCGGACTAGCGGACAAGAGACCCAGTACTTC
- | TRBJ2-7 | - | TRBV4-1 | CASSILILDEQYF | TGCGCCAGCAGCATACTGATCTTGGACGAGCAGTACTTC
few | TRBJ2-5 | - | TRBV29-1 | CSVGQQQETQYF | TGCAGCGTTGGACAGCAACAAGAGACCCAGTACTTC
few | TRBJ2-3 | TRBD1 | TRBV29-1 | CSVEVWRDRGGTDTQYF | TGCAGCGTTGAAGTTTGGCGCGACAGGGGGGGCACAGATACGCAGTATTTT
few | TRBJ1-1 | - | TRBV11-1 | CASSRRRDTEAFF | TGTGCCAGCAGCAGGAGGAGGGACACTGAAGCTTTCTTT
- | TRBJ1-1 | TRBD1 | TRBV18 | CASSQGQGYTEAFF | TGTGCCAGCTCCCAAGGACAGGGGTACACTGAAGCTTTCTTT
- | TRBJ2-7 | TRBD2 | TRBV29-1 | CSVRREGPGEQYF | TGCAGCGTACGGCGGGAGGGCCCGGGGGAGCAGTACTTC
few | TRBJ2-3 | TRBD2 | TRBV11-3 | CASSQGLAVSTDTQYF | TGTGCCAGCAGCCAGGGACTAGCGGTTTCCACAGATACGCAGTATTTT
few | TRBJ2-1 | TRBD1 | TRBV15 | CATSKEGGALNEQFF | TGTGCCACCAGCAAAGAAGGGGGCGCCCTAAATGAGCAGTTCTTC
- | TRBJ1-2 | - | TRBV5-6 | CASSLGTGYGYTF | TGTGCCAGCAGCTTAGGTACAGGCTATGGCTACACCTTC
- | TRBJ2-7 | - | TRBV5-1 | CASSLDTGYEQYF | TGCGCCAGCAGCTTGGATACGGGCTACGAGCAGTACTTC
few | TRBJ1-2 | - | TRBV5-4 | CASSLWGGQGYTF | TGTGCCAGCAGCTTGTGGGGGGGCCAGGGCTACACCTTC
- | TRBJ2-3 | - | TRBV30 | CAWRVGGLRTDTQYF | TGTGCCTGGAGGGTGGGCGGGTTGCGGACAGATACGCAGTATTTT
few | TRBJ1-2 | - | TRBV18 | CASSPVRQLYGYTF | TGTGCCAGCTCACCAGTTCGACAGTTATATGGCTACACCTTC
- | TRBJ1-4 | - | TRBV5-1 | CASSLGTDEKLFF | TGCGCCAGCAGCTTGGGGACAGATGAAAAACTGTTTTTT
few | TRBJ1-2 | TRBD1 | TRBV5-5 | CASSVTGVDYGYTF | TGTGCCAGCAGCGTGACAGGGGTGGACTATGGCTACACCTTC
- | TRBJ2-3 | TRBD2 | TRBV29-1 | CSAQISTSGTDTQYF | TGCAGCGCCCAAATCTCGACTAGCGGTACAGATACGCAGTATTTT
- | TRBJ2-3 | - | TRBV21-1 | CASSKNPTQQWSQYF | TGTGCCAGCAGCAAAAATCCCACCCAACAGTGGTCGCAGTATTTT
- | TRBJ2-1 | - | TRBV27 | CASSLGWGGEQFF | TGTGCCAGCAGTTTGGGATGGGGAGGTGAGCAGTTCTTC
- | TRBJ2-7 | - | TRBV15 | CATPKGCRGCEQYF | TGTGCCACCCCCAAGGGATGTCGGGGGTGCGAGCAGTACTTC
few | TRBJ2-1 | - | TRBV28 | CASTIPWSPNEQFF | TGTGCCAGCACTATCCCCTGGTCGCCCAATGAGCAGTTCTTC
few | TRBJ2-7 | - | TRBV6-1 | CASTRGVYEQYF | TGTGCCAGCACCCGGGGTGTCTACGAGCAGTACTTC
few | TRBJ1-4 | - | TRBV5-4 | CASSFQGNEKLFF | TGTGCCAGCAGCTTCCAGGGTAATGAAAAACTGTTTTTT
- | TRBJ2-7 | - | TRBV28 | CASSIDYEQYF | TGTGCCAGCAGTATAGACTACGAGCAGTACTTC
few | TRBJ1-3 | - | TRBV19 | CASSTDTVSGNTIYF | TGTGCCAGTAGTACCGACACAGTATCTGGAAACACCATATATTTT
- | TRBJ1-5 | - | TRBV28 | CASSLTGFNQPQHF | TGTGCCAGCAGCCTGACAGGCTTCAATCAGCCCCAGCATTTT
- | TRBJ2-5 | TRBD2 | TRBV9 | CASSVGLAGGPSQETQYF | TGTGCCAGCAGCGTGGGACTAGCGGGAGGGCCTTCTCAAGAGACCCAGTACTTC
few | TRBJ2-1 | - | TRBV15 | CATSSPGSLRAEQFF | TGTGCCACCAGCAGTCCCGGGAGCCTCAGGGCGGAGCAGTTCTTC
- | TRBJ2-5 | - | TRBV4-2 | CASRQGQETQYF | TGTGCCAGCAGACAGGGCCAAGAGACCCAGTACTTC
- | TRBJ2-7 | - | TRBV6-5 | CATSPRSYEQYF | TGTGCCACCTCTCCCCGCTCCTACGAGCAGTACTTC
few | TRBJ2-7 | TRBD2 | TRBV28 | CASRTSGVEQYF | TGTGCCAGCAGGACTAGCGGGGTCGAGCAGTACTTC
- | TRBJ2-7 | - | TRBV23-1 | CASSQSDWTGHEEEQYF | TGCGCCAGCAGTCAAAGTGATTGGACGGGACACGAGGAGGAGCAGTACTTC
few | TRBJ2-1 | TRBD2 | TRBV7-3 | CASSLGTSPNEQFF | TGTGCCAGCAGCTTAGGGACTAGCCCCAATGAGCAGTTCTTC
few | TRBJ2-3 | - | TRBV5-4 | CASSLAGTAGQYF | TGTGCCAGCAGCTTGGCCGGGACTGCCGGGCAGTATTTT
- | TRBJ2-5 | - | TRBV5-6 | CASSLNVEQYF | TGTGCCAGCAGCTTGAACGTAGAGCAGTACTTC
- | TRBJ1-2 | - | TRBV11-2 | CASSLDRGGYTF | TGTGCCAGCAGCTTAGATCGAGGTGGCTACACCTTC
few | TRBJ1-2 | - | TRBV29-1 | CSVPTGEAYGYTF | TGCAGCGTTCCGACAGGAGAAGCCTATGGCTACACCTTC
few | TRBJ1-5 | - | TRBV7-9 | CASSPKTRLKSNQPQHF | TGTGCCAGCAGCCCGAAGACCCGACTGAAGAGCAATCAGCCCCAGCATTTT
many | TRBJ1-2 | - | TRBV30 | CAWSRSQGYTF | TGTGCCTGGAGCCGTAGTCAGGGGTACACCTTC
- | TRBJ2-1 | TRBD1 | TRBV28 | CASSSYRGGHNEQFF | TGTGCCAGCAGTTCATACAGGGGTGGCCACAATGAGCAGTTCTTC
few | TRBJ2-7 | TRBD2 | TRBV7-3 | CASSPSGPSSYEQYF | TGTGCCAGCAGCCCTAGCGGCCCCAGCTCCTACGAGCAGTACTTC
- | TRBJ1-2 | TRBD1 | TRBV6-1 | CASSEAYRGGYTF | TGTGCCAGCAGTGAAGCTTACAGGGGAGGCTACACCTTC
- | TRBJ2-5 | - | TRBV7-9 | CASSFMETQYF | TGTGCCAGCAGCTTTATGGAGACCCAGTACTTC
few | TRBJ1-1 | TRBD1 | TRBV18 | CASSRDRRNTEAFF | TGTGCCAGCTCTAGGGACAGGAGGAACACTGAAGCTTTCTTT
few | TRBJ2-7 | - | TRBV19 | CASSIGATSEQYF | TGTGCCAGTAGTATTGGAGCGACTAGCGAGCAGTACTTC
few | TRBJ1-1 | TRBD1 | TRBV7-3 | CASDGGSTGAFTEAFF | TGTGCCAGCGACGGGGGTTCCACAGGGGCCTTCACTGAAGCTTTCTTT
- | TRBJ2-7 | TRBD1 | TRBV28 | CASTLPGQGAYEQYF | TGTGCCAGCACTCTCCCCGGGCAGGGGGCTTACGAGCAGTACTTC
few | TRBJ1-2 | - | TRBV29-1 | CSVVSRTFNYGYTF | TGCAGCGTTGTCAGCAGGACTTTTAACTATGGCTACACCTTC
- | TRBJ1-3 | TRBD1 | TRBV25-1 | CASSGTGEYHSGNTIYF | TGTGCCAGCAGTGGGACAGGGGAATACCACTCTGGAAACACCATATATTTT
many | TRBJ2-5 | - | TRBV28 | CASSSPAGQGETQYF | TGTGCCAGCAGTTCTCCAGCGGGGCAGGGGGAGACCCAGTACTTC
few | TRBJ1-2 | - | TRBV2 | CASSEALPDGYTF | TGTGCCAGCAGTGAAGCGCTTCCGGATGGCTACACCTTC
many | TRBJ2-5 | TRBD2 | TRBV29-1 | CSVELASGRETQYF | TGCAGCGTTGAATTGGCTAGCGGGAGAGAGACCCAGTACTTC
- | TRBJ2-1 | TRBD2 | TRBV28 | CASSQAGMGYNEQFF | TGTGCCAGCAGTCAAGCGGGAATGGGTTACAATGAGCAGTTCTTC
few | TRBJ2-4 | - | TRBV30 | CAWSTSIKNIQYF | TGTGCCTGGAGTACTTCTATCAAAAACATTCAGTACTTC
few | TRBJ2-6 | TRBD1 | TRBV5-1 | CASSLGQGISGANVLTF | TGCGCCAGCAGCTTGGGACAGGGCATCTCTGGGGCCAACGTCCTGACTTTC
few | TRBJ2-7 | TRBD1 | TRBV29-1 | CSVGRGRNEQYF | TGCAGCGTGGGCAGGGGGCGCAACGAGCAGTACTTC
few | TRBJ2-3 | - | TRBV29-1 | CSVGGESTDTQYF | TGCAGCGTTGGGGGGGAAAGCACAGATACGCAGTATTTT
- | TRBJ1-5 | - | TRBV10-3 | CAISAQDNQPQHF | TGTGCCATCAGTGCCCAGGATAATCAGCCCCAGCATTTT
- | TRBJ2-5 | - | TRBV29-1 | CSGWARHNQETQYF | TGCAGCGGCTGGGCCCGACACAACCAAGAGACCCAGTACTTC
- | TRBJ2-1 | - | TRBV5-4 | CASSQALGEGNEQFF | TGTGCCAGCAGCCAAGCACTAGGAGAGGGCAATGAGCAGTTCTTC